This TCR beta chain was obtained from a study of blood T cell repertoires in COVID-19. Study-level background: Both acute and convalescent COVID-19 samples were obtained from the United States, Italy and Spain. Sample material is recorded as cDNA or gDNA derived from T cells, B-cell-depleted T cells, or PBMCs.

Under the authors' procedure: The authors estimated nucleated cell counts from reference gene primer amplification. Profiling relied on immunoSEQ multiplex PCR, and the TCRdb table lists in-frame clones only, not all of them. Clone size and V and J calls were adopted from that table, with D and trimming inferred from the DNA. This table has about 110,000 clones, 85% appearing once. This clonotype originated in a human donor in a cohort sampled during active COVID-19. Sequencing was done on a sample of peripheral blood.

In nucleotides, the CDR3 is TGTGCCAGCAGTGTTTCAAACACCGGGGAGCTGTTTTTT. Residues: CASSVSNTGELFF. The chain uses TRBV2 and TRBJ2-2; unclear D gene. V dropped 4 bases and J dropped 2 bases, with 5 bases sitting between them. CDR1 is SNHLY and CDR2 is FYNNEI in the germline V gene. This CDR3 has 13 residues.